This T cell receptor beta chain is drawn from a study of cytotoxic CD8 clonotypes in ibrutinib-treated CLL. In the study overall: The subjects consisted of eleven to twelve relapsed/refractory and more than 14 treatment-naive individuals, with fewer than 18 IGHV unmutated. Regarding the study as a whole: The clonality went up when patients responded to ibrutinib and dropped back toward baseline at progression. Patients with sustained remission and those progressing were sampled at differing times.

This clone has just a few counts. The antigen remains unidentified. The method was immunoSEQ multiplex PCR; TCRdb's version includes in-frame clones alone and lacks a portion of them. This table holds more than 11,000 clones, approximately 70% found once. Here the sequenced sample was PBMCs, taken before ibrutinib treatment. The TCR originated in a human donor with chronic lymphocytic leukemia.

In DNA form, the CDR3 reads TGTGCCAGTAGTCCCCTCCAGGGTGTCGCTAATGAAAAACTGTTTTTT. This encodes CASSPLQGVANEKLFF. The J gene is TRBJ1-4, the V gene TRBV19, with D perhaps TRBD1 (5 bases). The CDR3 spans 16 residues. Germline V lookup: CDR1 LNHDA, CDR2 SQIVND (reference sequence). V dropped 5 bases and J dropped 3 bases, with 16 bases sitting between them.